This TCR beta chain is from a study of HIV-infected patients and healthy controls (dated by TCRdb to the mid-2010s). With regard to this clonotype: Its antigen has not been determined. Base qualities are missing; no much larger clone stands one base away.

The protocol used for the library was 5' RACE. Reads for this sample came from an Illumina MiSeq. The public reads were reanalyzed by TCRdb: fastp trimming at Q25, MiXCR alignment, in-frame beta chains only. Here each entry gathers all rows of one CDR3 protein and keeps the most common genes and DNA. For this sample the table gives about 18,000 distinct CDR3 sequences, of which roughly 18% were detected only once. Around a third of the sample lies in the top ten. The CDR3 has 12 amino acids, counting the end cysteine and phenylalanine. The retained sequence is limited to the CDR3, 36 bases, with the frame set at the first base. V is reduced by 1 base and J by 2 bases, leaving a spacing of 4 bases between them. For CDR1 and CDR2, the germline V gene lists SQVTM and ANQGSEA.

The V and J genes are TRBV29-1 and TRBJ2-3, with the identity of the D gene unclear. The sequenced sample was CD8+ T cells from blood. The TCR sequence derives from a human donor in good health. The CDR3 region: CSVEGFTDTQYF. The DNA is TGCAGCGTTGAAGGATTCACAGATACGCAGTATTTT.